This TCR beta chain emerged from a study of T cell responses to AZD1222 COVID-19 vaccine. Findings of the study overall: Spike-specific TCR breadth and depth went up after people got two AZD1222 doses. The number of AZD1222 recipients seropositive at baseline was only 5 to 7. There were repertoire samples only from the period after the peak T cell response.

TCRdb's copy holds only in-frame clones and misses some; the assay was immunoSEQ multiplex PCR. The sample carries approximately 170,000 clones, around 90% recorded once. V dropped 0 bases and J dropped 6 bases, with 9 bases sitting between them. Germline V gene lookup returns CDR1 SGHNT and CDR2 YYREEE (reference sequence). This CDR3 is 13 amino acids long. On this clone: As yet, its antigen is unknown.

The clonotype originates from an adult who received the AZD1222 COVID-19 vaccine. Sample: peripheral blood, taken 28 days after the second AZD1222 dose. The rearrangement joins TRBV5-4 to TRBJ2-5; D assignment may be TRBD1 or TRBD2 (6 bases each). The DNA of the CDR3 is TGTGCCAGCAGCTTGGCGGGGGCACAGACCCAGTACTTC. Protein: CASSLAGAQTQYF.